The 28 T cell receptor beta chains below were found in one sample sequenced in a study of blood T cell repertoires in COVID-19. Measured with immunoSEQ multiplex PCR; TCRdb has only the in-frame clones, and not every one. The sample has a few hundred thousand clones, roughly 80% seen once. Sequenced: PBMCs or T cells enriched from blood (not recorded which). All receptors derive from a man aged 25-45 years with acute COVID-19.

The chain has TRBV6-1 and TRBJ1-4, with 8 bases lining up with TRBD1. The ends lost 0 bases at V and 0 bases at J; junction bases unmatched: 6. The CDR3 is 18 residues long. Germline V CDR1 and CDR2: MNHNS, SASEGT. CDR3 sequence (DNA): TGTGCCAGCAGTGAAGCGACAGGGGCTATGGCAACTAATGAAAAACTGTTTTTT. It codes for CASSEATGAMATNEKLFF.

The chain is built from TRBV10-2 and TRBJ2-1; D may be TRBD1 (6 bases). Trimming took 10 bases from V and 5 from J, leaving 12 bases between them. The CDR3 is made up of 12 amino acids. Germline V gene data show CDR1 as WSHSY and CDR2 as SAAADI. CDR3 loop: CATTDRNNEQFF. CDR3 DNA sequence: TGCGCCACCACCGACAGGAACAATGAGCAGTTCTTC.

This clone appeared a single time. The chain employs TRBV28 and TRBJ2-5; D might be TRBD2 (5 bases). V dropped 10 bases and J dropped 5 bases, with 17 bases sitting between them. Germline values: CDR1 MDHEN, CDR2 SYDVKM. CDR3 length equals 13 residues. The CDR3 region has the DNA TGTGCCATCCGGACTCTGGCGGCGGAGACCCAGTACTTC. Translated: CAIRTLAAETQYF. Supplemented by reference TRBV28 and TRBJ2-5, the full variable domain reads DVKVTQSSRYLVKRTGEKVFLECVQDMDHENMFWYRQDPGLGLRLIYFSYDVKMKEKGDIPEGYSVSREKKERFSLILESASTNQTSMYLCAIRTLAAETQYFGPGTRLLVL.

This chain connects TRBV6-1 to TRBJ1-5; D gene uncertain. From germline, CDR1 is MNHNS and CDR2 SASEGT. V shed 2 bases and J shed 6 bases, with 14 bases lying between them. The CDR3 contains 15 residues. CDR3 sequence (DNA): TGTGCCAGCAGTGAAATGGCACAACCCCCTCAGCCCCAGCATTTT. It translates to CASSEMAQPPQPQHF.

This clone was recorded once. The genes are TRBV27 and TRBJ2-7, with D tentatively TRBD1 (5 bases). Germline CDR1 MNHEY, CDR2 SMNVEV (reference sequence). The V gene lost 4 bases and the J gene lost 6 bases, with 16 bases spanning the gap. The CDR3 has 14 residues. CDR3 bases: TGTGCCAGCAGTTCTAACAGGCCACAATCCGAGCAGTACGTC. It is translated as CASSSNRPQSEQYV.

The chain joins TRBV11-2 to TRBJ2-1; TRBD2 matches at 10 bases. The CDR3 spans 17 residues. J gave up 5 bases and V 5 bases, and 12 bases lay outside the gene matches. Germline loops: CDR1 SGHAT, CDR2 FQNNGV. CDR3: CASSTARTSGRNNEQFF. Here the CDR3 DNA reads TGTGCCAGCAGCACGGCACGGACTAGCGGAAGAAACAATGAGCAGTTCTTC. Combining the CDR3 with reference TRBV11-2 and TRBJ2-1 gives the whole variable domain EAGVAQSPRYKIIEKRQSVAFWCNPISGHATLYWYQQILGQGPKLLIQFQNNGVVDDSQLPKDRFSAERLKGVDSTLKIQPAKLEDSAVYLCASSTARTSGRNNEQFFGPGTRLTVL.

The chain uses TRBV7-9 and TRBJ2-6; D is possibly TRBD1 (6 bases). There are 16 residues in the CDR3. Trimming took off 0 bases at V and 3 bases at J, with 9 bases between the two ends. CDR1 SEHNR and CDR2 FQNEAQ come from the germline V gene (reference sequence). CDR3 DNA: TGTGCCAGCAGCTTAGCCACAGGGAGTGGGGCCAACGTCCTGACTTTC. This codes for CASSLATGSGANVLTF. Full variable domain (rest looked up from reference TRBV7-9 and TRBJ2-6): DTGVSQNPRHKITKRGQNVTFRCDPISEHNRLYWYRQTLGQGPEFLTYFQNEAQLEKSRLLSDRFSAERPKGSFSTLEIQRTEQGDSAMYLCASSLATGSGANVLTFGAGSRLTVL.

The chain couples TRBV4-3 to TRBJ2-1; D gene unclear. This CDR3 contains 16 residues. The germline V and J ends were trimmed by 1 base and 6 bases, with 16 bases remaining between them. Looked up from germline, CDR1 is LGHNA and CDR2 is YSLEER. CDR3 loop: CASSQVAVLKPNEQFF. The CDR3 DNA reads TGCGCCAGCAGCCAAGTTGCGGTCCTGAAGCCCAATGAGCAGTTCTTC.

CDR3 sequence (DNA): TGTGCCAGTAGTCTCTTCAGGACCTCGGGGGAAGTTTTGGAACTGTTTTTT. Translated, it gives CASSLFRTSGEVLELFF. V and J are TRBV19 and TRBJ1-4, with a weak D call TRBD1 (5 bases). Trimming cost V 5 bases and J 12 bases, with 28 bases left between them. Germline V lookup: CDR1 LNHDA, CDR2 SQIVND (reference sequence). The CDR3 consists of 17 residues.

This sequence joins TRBV24-1 and TRBJ2-3, with 14 nucleotides matching TRBD2. Germline CDR1 KGHDR, CDR2 SFDVKD. CDR3 length: 19 amino acids. With V trimmed by 5 bases and J by 0 bases, 9 bases remained unmatched. The CDR3 reads CATSGLAGGNIDSTDTQYF. In nucleotides, the CDR3 is TGTGCCACCAGTGGACTAGCGGGGGGGAATATTGATAGCACAGATACGCAGTATTTT.

The V gene is TRBV6-6, the J gene TRBJ2-5; no definite D call. The CDR3 sequence is 12 residues long. With 5 bases removed from V and 4 bases from J, the gap between germline ends came to 8 bases. CDR1 and CDR2 (germline): MNHNY, SVGAGI (reference sequence). The CDR3 DNA sequence: TGTGCCAGCAGTCCCTCGGTAGAGACCCAGTACTTC. Its protein product is CASSPSVETQYF.

V usage is TRBV10-2 and J usage is TRBJ1-1; 7 bases align to TRBD1. The V gene's germline CDR1 is WSHSY and CDR2 SAAADI. CDR3 length: 16 amino acids. J gave up 6 bases and V 2 bases, and 12 bases lay outside the gene matches. The CDR3 DNA sequence: TGCGCCAGCAGTGAGCCGGGACAGTCTTGGGTCCCTGAAGCTTTCTTT. As protein: CASSEPGQSWVPEAFF.

The chain has TRBV25-1 and TRBJ2-3; 11 bases fit TRBD2. The CDR3 loop spans 14 amino acids. The ends lost 3 bases at V and 10 bases at J; junction bases unmatched: 6. From germline, CDR1 is MGHDK and CDR2 SYGVNS. The CDR3 sequence is CASSDPGLAVPQYF. As DNA, the CDR3 is TGTGCCAGCAGTGACCCGGGACTAGCGGTCCCGCAGTATTTT.

The chain combines TRBV7-9 with TRBJ2-5; 7 positions match TRBD1. The germline V gene has CDR1 SEHNR and CDR2 FQNEAQ (reference sequence). This CDR3 is 15 amino acids long. V was clipped by 2 bases and J by 1 base; unmatched bases: 4. Written as DNA, the CDR3 is TGTGCCAGCAGCTTATTCGGACAGGTCCAAGAGACCCAGTACTTC. Amino acid sequence: CASSLFGQVQETQYF. The complete variable domain, with remaining parts taken from reference TRBV7-9 and TRBJ2-5, reads DTGVSQNPRHKITKRGQNVTFRCDPISEHNRLYWYRQTLGQGPEFLTYFQNEAQLEKSRLLSDRFSAERPKGSFSTLEIQRTEQGDSAMYLCASSLFGQVQETQYFGPGTRLLVL.

Comment on this clone: The junction does not match germline at one end; this may be a read error. This chain joins TRBV5-1 and TRBJ2-5, with 13 bases matching TRBD2. The length of the CDR3 is 15 residues. The germline V gene encodes CDR1 SGHRS and CDR2 YFSETQ. The CDR3 DNA follows: TGTGCCAGCGGAGGGACTAGCGGGATAAGAGAGACCCAGTACTTC. This codes for CASGGTSGIRETQYF.

This chain links TRBV15 with TRBJ2-3; 10 bases are a match to TRBD2. V was clipped by 3 bases and J by 1 base; unmatched bases: 4. CDR1 is LNHNV and CDR2 is YYDKDF in the germline V gene (reference sequence). This CDR3 contains 16 residues. The CDR3 DNA sequence: TGTGCCACCAGCAGGGAAGCGGGAGGGGGCACAGATACGCAGTATTTT. It is translated as CATSREAGGGTDTQYF.

The V call is TRBV9, the J call TRBJ2-3, with D possibly being TRBD1 (5 bases). Trimming shortened V by 0 bases and J by 2 bases, and 10 bases separated the two germline ends. The CDR3 spans 15 residues. Looked up from germline, CDR1 is SGDLS and CDR2 is YYNGEE. CDR3 nucleotides: TGTGCCAGCAGCGTAGGGGGCTTCGACACAGATACGCAGTATTTT. This sequence encodes CASSVGGFDTDTQYF.

V and J are TRBV28 and TRBJ1-4; no reliable D call. Germline CDR1 is MDHEN and CDR2 is SYDVKM. The CDR3 runs 12 residues. V lost 8 bases, J lost 6 bases, and 10 bases lay in between. The CDR3 protein is CASATRDEKLFF. The CDR3 region has the DNA TGTGCCAGCGCCACCCGGGATGAAAAACTGTTTTTT. Combining the CDR3 with reference TRBV28 and TRBJ1-4 gives the whole variable domain DVKVTQSSRYLVKRTGEKVFLECVQDMDHENMFWYRQDPGLGLRLIYFSYDVKMKEKGDIPEGYSVSREKKERFSLILESASTNQTSMYLCASATRDEKLFFGSGTQLSVL.

V usage is TRBV4-1 and J usage is TRBJ2-3, with 7 positions matching TRBD2. Germline CDR1 and CDR2: MGHRA and YSYEKL. After removal of 0 bases from V and 2 bases from J, the junction contained 5 bases not matched to a gene. The CDR3 length is 16 residues. CDR3: CASSQDASGITDTQYF. CDR3 in DNA: TGCGCCAGCAGCCAAGATGCTAGCGGTATCACAGATACGCAGTATTTT.

This clone was recorded only once. One junction end disagrees with the germline gene, perhaps due to a read error. The rearrangement links TRBV5-1 to TRBJ2-2; D is ambiguous. This CDR3 contains 14 residues. CDR1 is SGHRS, CDR2 YFSETQ, per germline. CDR3 in amino acids: CASSPDTNTGELFF. CDR3 sequence (DNA): TGTGCCAGCAGCCCTGACACGAACACCGGGGAGCTGTTTTTT.

This chain connects TRBV12-3 or TRBV12-4 to TRBJ1-2, with 7 bases lining up with TRBD1. The CDR3 has 13 residues. Trimming cost V 5 bases and J 7 bases; bases outside gene matches: 7. CDR3 nucleotide sequence: TGTGCCAGCAGTCTCCGACAGGGTGGTGGCTACACCTTC. It is translated as CASSLRQGGGYTF.

The genes are TRBV11-2 and TRBJ1-4; perhaps TRBD1 as D (5 bases). V lost 1 base to trimming and J lost 10 bases, with 13 bases between them. This CDR3 has 14 amino acids. In germline, CDR1 is SGHAT, CDR2 FQNNGV. CDR3 in DNA: TGTGCCAGCAGCTTAGTCAACGACAGAACAAAACTGTTTTTT. It translates to CASSLVNDRTKLFF.

V and J are TRBV6-5 and TRBJ2-5; 9 bases fit TRBD1. The CDR3 sequence is 16 residues long. V dropped 4 bases and J dropped 1; count of bases not matched to a gene: 7. CDR1 MNHEY and CDR2 SVGAGI come from the germline V gene. The CDR3 spells CASSLTGGPSQETQYF. The CDR3 DNA sequence: TGTGCCAGCAGTTTAACAGGGGGCCCTTCCCAAGAGACCCAGTACTTC.

The CDR3 nucleotides read TGTGCCAGCACCACCGACGGGGGGTCCGGGGAGCTGTTTTTT. It is translated as CASTTDGGSGELFF. This chain uses TRBV3-1 (or the pseudogene TRBV3-2) with TRBJ2-2; 7 bases are shared with TRBD2. This CDR3 is built from 14 residues. The germline V gene encodes CDR1 LGHDT and CDR2 YNNKEL (reference sequence). Germline trimming cut 7 bases from V and 6 bases from J; bases unmatched to any gene: 8.

This chain uses TRBV6-5 with TRBJ2-7; TRBD1 matches at 9 bases. Germline V gene lookup returns CDR1 MNHEY and CDR2 SVGAGI. J gave up 5 bases and V 7 bases, and 3 bases lay outside the gene matches. This CDR3 region has 12 residues. In nucleotides, the CDR3 is TGTGCCAGCACTGGGACAGGGAACGAGCAGTACGTC. As protein: CASTGTGNEQYV.

The chain has TRBV30 and TRBJ1-5, with D uncertain. V was clipped by 2 bases and J by 0 bases, with 11 bases between them. Per germline, CDR1 GTSNPN and CDR2 SVGIG (reference sequence). The CDR3 is made up of 15 amino acids. DNA of the CDR3: TGTGCCTGGAGTCGTGGGCATAGTAGCAATCAGCCCCAGCATTTT. It specifies CAWSRGHSSNQPQHF.

The chain uses TRBV29-1 and TRBJ1-2; TRBD1 aligns across 8 bases. This CDR3 region has 14 residues. CDR1 SQVTM and CDR2 ANQGSEA come from the germline V gene. V dropped 7 bases and J dropped 8; count of bases not matched to a gene: 15. This CDR3 reads CSAIGTGEEGGYTF. The CDR3 coding sequence is TGCAGCGCTATAGGGACAGGAGAAGAGGGGGGCTACACCTTC.

The chain links TRBV6-1 to TRBJ1-2, with TRBD1 as a possible D gene (5 bases). With 1 base removed from V and 8 bases from J, the gap between germline ends came to 14 bases. The CDR3 consists of 14 residues. Germline CDR1 is MNHNS and CDR2 is SASEGT. CDR3 nucleotides: TGTGCCAGCAGTGAAGGTGCAGGGCTAGGCGGCTACACCTTC. This encodes CASSEGAGLGGYTF.